The entry below describes one T cell receptor beta chain. Its antigen is currently not known. Within one base of it there is no much larger clone, and no base qualities were kept. Known numbers of KT2, a T cell clone whose TCR had been sequenced previously, were spiked into unfractionated PBMC to test the sensitivity and accuracy of the pipeline. KT2 cells were mixed with a fixed number of PBMC to create a range of KT2-to-PBMC ratios. Libraries were made using UMI-ligation and nested PCR. A single-stranded oligonucleotide bearing the Illumina SP2 sequence and a UMI was ligated to the 3' end of the cDNA with T4 RNA ligase 1. PCR1 was run for 4 cycles (98 degrees C for 15 s, 69 degrees C for 30 s, 72 degrees C for 40 s), and an equimolar mix of RC1.1 and RC1.2, covering TRBC1 and TRBC2, was used as the beta primer. Starting at PCR2, TCR alpha and beta chains were handled separately, and sample indices and Illumina adaptors were added. The UMI, placed after an 8-base spacer, consisted of 12 random nucleotides arranged as two hexamers with a spacer between them. The libraries were sequenced on an Illumina MiSeq using v2 2x251 paired-end chemistry, usually with eleven to twelve samples in each run. PhiX DNA was added at about 5-8% to each sequencing library so that diversity was increased. Turning to the authors' computational methods: The raw reads were converted into FASTQ with bcl2fastq and then demultiplexed by dual indices with Demultiplexor. Decombinator assigned V and J genes by tag matching, allowing a single base-pair mismatch. Using UMIs, Collapsinator corrected both sequencing errors and the frequency errors that come from PCR heterogeneity. CDR3Translator converted Decombinator identifiers into nucleotide sequence, translated that sequence into amino acids, and extracted CDR3 based on C- and N-terminal motifs. Each distinct KT2 TCR was counted as a cluster of KT2 sequences sharing one unique molecular identifier. TCRdb trimmed the raw reads at Q25, called clones with MiXCR and kept productive beta chains. For every CDR3 protein sequence, its rows merge into one entry that carries the most common genes and DNA. Clone size and V and J calls follow TCRdb, not the original study. In all, the sample holds some 43,000 distinct CDR3 sequences, and over 15% of those were seen once. Approximately 45% of the sample is held by the ten biggest clonotypes.

This specimen comes from a study of quantifying T cell responses using KT2 cells listed by TCRdb under 2017. Describing the broader study: RNA was DNase-treated and reverse transcribed with TCR alpha and beta constant-region primers, mostly using SuperScript III. Under optimum conditions, the T4 ligation step was estimated to exceed 8% efficiency. To avoid over-amplification, PCR2 was carried out as a SYBR Green qPCR and halted once a predetermined fluorescence threshold was reached.

Unmatched junction bases come to 7, with V trimmed by 7 bases and J by 1 base. Measured from the cysteine to the phenylalanine, the CDR3 is 15 residues long. The only DNA kept is the CDR3, 45 bases in frame from the first base. The germline V gene provides CDR1 SGHRS and CDR2 YFSETQ. Overall study outcomes, separate from this receptor: The study did not include a side-by-side comparison of this pipeline with other TCR sequencing techniques. Detection of KT2 sequences showed saturation at very high KT2 spike-in numbers. Counts of KT2 alpha and beta sequences scaled linearly with input KT2 cell number over several orders of magnitude. KT2 sequences were detected down to the lowest spike-in tested, which was about one KT2 cell per 100,000 PBMC.

The receptor's source is a human donor. The sample taken for sequencing was PBMCs spiked with cells of the T cell clone KT2. In this chain, TRBV5-1 is recombined with TRBJ2-5, with 10 bases in between that match TRBD2. The nucleotides are TGCGCCAGCCAACCTAGCGGGGGACTCCAAGAGACCCAGTACTTC. This translates into CASQPSGGLQETQYF.